The entry below gives a single TCR beta chain sequence along with its context. Antigen: not known. The CDR3 end is not reached by the read, which stops 3 residues before it; the germline J gene fills it in. Trimming at V came to 3 bases and at J to 9 bases, leaving 2 bases not matched to a gene. Germline V gives CDR1 DFQATT, CDR2 SNEGSKA (reference sequence). The CDR3 totals 11 residues. The data belong to a study of T cell clonality in common variable immunodeficiency. Study results and limitations: Repertoire-complication correlations in CVID were limited by patient heterogeneity. Fewer deletions and N-nucleotide insertions were reportedly seen in common variable immunodeficiency TCR beta sequences.

The CVID group had some 15 females and fewer than 35 males, mean age around 42. Sequenced by immunoSEQ multiplex PCR; TCRdb stores in-frame clones only, minus some. The table lists around 3,100 clones, with no singletons. The J gene is TRBJ2-1, the V gene TRBV20-1, with TRBD2 matching 7 bases. Sequencing was carried out using peripheral blood mononuclear cells. The receptor's source is a human donor with common variable immunodeficiency. CDR3 DNA (partial): TGCAGTGCTAGTGGGGGGGGTGAG. Its protein product is CSASGGGE. In full, the CDR3 reads CSASGGGEQFF.